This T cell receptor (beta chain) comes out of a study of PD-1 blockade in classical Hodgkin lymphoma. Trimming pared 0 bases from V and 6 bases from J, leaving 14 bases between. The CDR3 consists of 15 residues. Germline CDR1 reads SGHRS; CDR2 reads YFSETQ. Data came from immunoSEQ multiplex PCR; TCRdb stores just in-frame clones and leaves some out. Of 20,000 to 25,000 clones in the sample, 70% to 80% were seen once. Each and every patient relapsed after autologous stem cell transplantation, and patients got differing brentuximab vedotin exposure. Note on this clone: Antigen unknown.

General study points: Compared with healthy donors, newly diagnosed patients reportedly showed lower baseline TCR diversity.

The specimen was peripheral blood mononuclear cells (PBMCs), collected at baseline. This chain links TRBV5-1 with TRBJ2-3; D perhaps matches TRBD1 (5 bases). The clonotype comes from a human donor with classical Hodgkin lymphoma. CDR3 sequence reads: CASSLEAGRSDTQYF. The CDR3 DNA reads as TGCGCCAGCAGCTTGGAGGCAGGGCGGTCGGATACGCAGTATTTT.